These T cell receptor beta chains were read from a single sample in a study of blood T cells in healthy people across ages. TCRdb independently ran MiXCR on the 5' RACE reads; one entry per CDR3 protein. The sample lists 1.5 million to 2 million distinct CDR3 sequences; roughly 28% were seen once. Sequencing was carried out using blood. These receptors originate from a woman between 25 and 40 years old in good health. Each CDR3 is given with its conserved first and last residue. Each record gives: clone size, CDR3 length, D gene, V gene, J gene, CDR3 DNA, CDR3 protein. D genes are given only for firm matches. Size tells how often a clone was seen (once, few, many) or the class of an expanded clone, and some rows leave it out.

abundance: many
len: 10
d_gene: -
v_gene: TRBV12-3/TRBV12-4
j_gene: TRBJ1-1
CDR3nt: TGTGCCAGCAGTTCCACTGAAGCTTTCTTT
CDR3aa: CASSSTEAFF

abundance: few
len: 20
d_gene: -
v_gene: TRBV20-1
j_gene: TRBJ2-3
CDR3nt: TGCAGTGCTAGAGATCCACAGAAATCCTCTATTCTTTACCCCCCAGATACGCAGTATTTT
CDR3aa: CSARDPQKSSILYPPDTQYF

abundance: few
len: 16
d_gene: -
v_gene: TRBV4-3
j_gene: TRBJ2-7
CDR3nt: TGCGCCAGCAGCCAAGATTCGGTCCCACAGACGTACGAGCAGTACTTC
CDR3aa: CASSQDSVPQTYEQYF

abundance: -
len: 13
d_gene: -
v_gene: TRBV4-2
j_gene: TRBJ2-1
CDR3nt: TGTGCCAGCAGCCAAGAGTACGTCTATGAGCAGTTCTTC
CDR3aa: CASSQEYVYEQFF

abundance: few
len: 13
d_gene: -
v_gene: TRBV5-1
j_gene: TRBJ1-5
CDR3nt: TGCGCCAGCAGCTTAGGGGAACGTCAGCCCCAGCATTTT
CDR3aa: CASSLGERQPQHF

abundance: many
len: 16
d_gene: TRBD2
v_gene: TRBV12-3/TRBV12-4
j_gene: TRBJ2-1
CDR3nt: TGTGCCAGCAGTCCAACCCGGACTAGCGGGAGACCTGAGCAGTTCTTC
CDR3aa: CASSPTRTSGRPEQFF

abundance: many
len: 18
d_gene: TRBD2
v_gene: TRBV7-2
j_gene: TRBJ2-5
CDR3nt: TGTGCCAGCAGCCCCGGGACTAGCGGGGGGCCATTCCAAGAGACCCAGTACTTC
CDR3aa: CASSPGTSGGPFQETQYF

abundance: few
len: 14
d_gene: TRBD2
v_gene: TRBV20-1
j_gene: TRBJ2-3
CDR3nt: TGCAGTGCTAGCGGGGGGGGCTTATCAGATACGCAGTATTTT
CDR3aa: CSASGGGLSDTQYF

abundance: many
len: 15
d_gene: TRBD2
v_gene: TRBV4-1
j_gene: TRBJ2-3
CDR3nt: TGCGCCAGCAGCCAAGTATCCCTAGCGGGGGATACGCAGTATTTT
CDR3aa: CASSQVSLAGDTQYF

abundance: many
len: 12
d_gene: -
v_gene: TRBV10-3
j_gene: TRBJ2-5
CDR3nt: TGTGCCATCCGGGGCGTAGGAGAGACCCAGTACTTC
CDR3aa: CAIRGVGETQYF

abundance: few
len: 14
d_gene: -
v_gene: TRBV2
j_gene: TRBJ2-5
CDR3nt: TGTGCCAGCAGAGTCGACAGTTTCTCCGAGACCCAGTACTTC
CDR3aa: CASRVDSFSETQYF

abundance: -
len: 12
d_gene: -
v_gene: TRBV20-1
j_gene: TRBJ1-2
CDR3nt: TGCAGTGCTAGCCACGGGGGCGATGGCTACACCTTC
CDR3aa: CSASHGGDGYTF

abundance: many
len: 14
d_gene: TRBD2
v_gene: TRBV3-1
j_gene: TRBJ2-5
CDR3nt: TGTGCCAGCAGCCAGCGGGGGGGCGGTGAGACCCAGTACTTC
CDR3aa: CASSQRGGGETQYF

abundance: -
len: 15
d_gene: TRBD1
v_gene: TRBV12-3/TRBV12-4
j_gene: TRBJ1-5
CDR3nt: TGTGCCAGCAGTTTCGAGGACAGGGAGAGGCAGCCCCAGCATTTT
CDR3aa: CASSFEDRERQPQHF

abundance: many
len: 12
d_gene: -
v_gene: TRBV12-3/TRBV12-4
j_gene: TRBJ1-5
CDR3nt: TGTGCCAGCAGTTCCCCACTTCAGCCCCAGCATTTT
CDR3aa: CASSSPLQPQHF

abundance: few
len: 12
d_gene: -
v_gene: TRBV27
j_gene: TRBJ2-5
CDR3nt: TGTGCCAGCAGAGGGTCCCAAGAGACCCAGTACTTC
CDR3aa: CASRGSQETQYF

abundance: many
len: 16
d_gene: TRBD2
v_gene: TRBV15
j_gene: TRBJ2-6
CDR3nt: TGTGCCACCAGCAGCAGGGAGGGGATGGGGGCCAACGTCCTGACTTTC
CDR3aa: CATSSREGMGANVLTF

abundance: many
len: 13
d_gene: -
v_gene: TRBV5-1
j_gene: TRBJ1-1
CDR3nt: TGTGCCAGCAGTTTGATGGAGAACACTGAAGCTTTCTTT
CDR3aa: CASSLMENTEAFF

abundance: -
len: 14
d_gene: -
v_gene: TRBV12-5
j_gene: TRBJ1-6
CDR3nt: TGTGCTAGTGCCCCGGGACTGTCCGATTCACCCCTCCACTTT
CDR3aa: CASAPGLSDSPLHF

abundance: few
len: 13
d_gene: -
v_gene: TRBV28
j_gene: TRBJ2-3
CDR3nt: TGTGCCAGCTTTAAGGCGGGCACAGATACGCAGTATTTT
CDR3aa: CASFKAGTDTQYF

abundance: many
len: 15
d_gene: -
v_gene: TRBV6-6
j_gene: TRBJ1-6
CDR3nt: TGTGCCAGCAGTTACTCTGGGGGGGATAATTCACCCCTCCACTTT
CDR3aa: CASSYSGGDNSPLHF

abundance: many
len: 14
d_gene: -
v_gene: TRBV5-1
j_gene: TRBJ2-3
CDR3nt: TGCGCCAGCAGCTTGGGTACAGAGAAAGATACGCAGTATTTT
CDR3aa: CASSLGTEKDTQYF

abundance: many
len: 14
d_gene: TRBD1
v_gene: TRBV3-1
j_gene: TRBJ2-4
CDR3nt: TGTGCCAGCAGCCTCCCGGGACAGGGAAACATTCAGTACTTC
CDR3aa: CASSLPGQGNIQYF

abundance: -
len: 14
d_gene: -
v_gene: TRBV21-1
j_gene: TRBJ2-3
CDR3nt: TGTGCCAGCAGCCTCCCATGGGAGCCAGATACGCAGTATTTT
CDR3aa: CASSLPWEPDTQYF

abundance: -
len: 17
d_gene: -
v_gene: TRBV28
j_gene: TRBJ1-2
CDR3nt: TGTGCCAGCAGTTTCTCCTGGAGGGGGGTAGCTAACTATGGCTACACCTTC
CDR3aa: CASSFSWRGVANYGYTF

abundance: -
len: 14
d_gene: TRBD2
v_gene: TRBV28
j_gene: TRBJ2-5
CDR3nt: TGTGCCAGCAGTGAAGGGACTAGCGAAGAGACCCAGTACTTC
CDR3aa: CASSEGTSEETQYF

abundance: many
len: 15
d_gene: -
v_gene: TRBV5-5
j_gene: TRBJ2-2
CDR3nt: TGTGCCAGCAGTCCCGGGACCCTGAGTACCGGGGAGCTGTTTTTT
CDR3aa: CASSPGTLSTGELFF

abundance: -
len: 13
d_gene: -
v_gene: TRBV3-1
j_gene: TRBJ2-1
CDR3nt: TGTGCCAGCAGCCAAGAACTAGCAAGTGAGCAGTTCTTC
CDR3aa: CASSQELASEQFF

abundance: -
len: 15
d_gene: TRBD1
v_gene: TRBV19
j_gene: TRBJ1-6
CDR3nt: TGTGCCAGTAGTCCAGGGACAGCGGGGCTTTCACCCCTCCACTTT
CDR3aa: CASSPGTAGLSPLHF

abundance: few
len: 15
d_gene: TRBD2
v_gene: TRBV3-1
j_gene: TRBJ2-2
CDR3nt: TGTGCCAGCAGCCACCGTGGACTAGTAACCGGGGAGCTGTTTTTT
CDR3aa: CASSHRGLVTGELFF

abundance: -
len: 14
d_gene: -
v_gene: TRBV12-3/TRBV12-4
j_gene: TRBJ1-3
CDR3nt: TGTGCCAGCAGTCCGACAAGGACTGGAAACACCATATATTTT
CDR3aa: CASSPTRTGNTIYF

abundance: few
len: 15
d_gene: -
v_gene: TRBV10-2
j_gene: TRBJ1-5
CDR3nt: TGCGCCAGCAGTGAGATCGGGGCCAGGCCCCAGCCCCAGCATTTT
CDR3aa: CASSEIGARPQPQHF

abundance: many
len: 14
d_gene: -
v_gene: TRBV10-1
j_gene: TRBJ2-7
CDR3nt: TGCGCCAGCAGTGAGTCTAGCGGATCCTACGAGCAGTACTTC
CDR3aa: CASSESSGSYEQYF

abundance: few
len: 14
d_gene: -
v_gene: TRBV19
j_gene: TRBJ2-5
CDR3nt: TGTGCCAGTAGTACGTGGGGGACTCAAGAGACCCAGTACTTC
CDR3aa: CASSTWGTQETQYF

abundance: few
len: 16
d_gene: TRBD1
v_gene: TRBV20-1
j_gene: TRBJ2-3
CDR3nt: TGCAGTGCTAGGGGCCTAGAGGGACAGAGTACAGATACGCAGTATTTT
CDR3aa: CSARGLEGQSTDTQYF

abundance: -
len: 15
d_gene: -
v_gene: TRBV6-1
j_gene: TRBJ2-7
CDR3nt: TGTGCCAGCAGTGCCCGAACTAGTACTTCCTACGAGCAGTACTTC
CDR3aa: CASSARTSTSYEQYF

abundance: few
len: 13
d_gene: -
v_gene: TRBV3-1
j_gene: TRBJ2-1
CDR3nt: TGTGCCAGCAGCCCCACAGGGTTTAATGAGCAGTTCTTC
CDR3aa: CASSPTGFNEQFF

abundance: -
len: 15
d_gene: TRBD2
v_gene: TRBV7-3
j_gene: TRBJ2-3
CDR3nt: TGTGCCAGCGGCCAAGCGGGGGGTCCCACAGATACGCAGTATTTT
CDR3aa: CASGQAGGPTDTQYF

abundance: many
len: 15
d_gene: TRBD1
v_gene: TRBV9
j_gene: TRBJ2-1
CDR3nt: TGTGCCAGCAGAGCCGGGACAGGGGCTTACAATGAGCAGTTCTTC
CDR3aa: CASRAGTGAYNEQFF

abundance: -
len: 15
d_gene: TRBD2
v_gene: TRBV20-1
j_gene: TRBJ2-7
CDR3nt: TGCAGTGCTAGATGGGCTAGCGGGAGTGCCGACGAGCAGTACTTC
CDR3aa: CSARWASGSADEQYF

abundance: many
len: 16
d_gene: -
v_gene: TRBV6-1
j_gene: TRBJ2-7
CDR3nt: TGTGCCAGCAGGAAGGGGTGGACAGCCATCTCCTACGAGCAGTACTTC
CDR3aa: CASRKGWTAISYEQYF

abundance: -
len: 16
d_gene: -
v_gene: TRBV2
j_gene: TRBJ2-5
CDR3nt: TGTGCCAGCAGCCACGACGGGGGATGGACGGAAAAGACCCAGTACTTC
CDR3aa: CASSHDGGWTEKTQYF

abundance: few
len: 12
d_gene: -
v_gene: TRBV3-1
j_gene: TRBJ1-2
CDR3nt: TGTGCCAGCAGCCAAGATGGATCCCTCTACACCTTC
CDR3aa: CASSQDGSLYTF

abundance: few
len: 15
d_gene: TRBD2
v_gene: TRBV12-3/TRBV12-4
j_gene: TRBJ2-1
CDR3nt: TGTGCCAGCAAAGTAACGGGAGGATCCTACAATGAGCAGTTCTTC
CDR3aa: CASKVTGGSYNEQFF

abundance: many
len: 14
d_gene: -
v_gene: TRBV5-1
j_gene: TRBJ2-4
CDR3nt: TGTGCCAGCAGCTTGGGGGGAACCAAAAACATTCAGTACTTC
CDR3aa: CASSLGGTKNIQYF

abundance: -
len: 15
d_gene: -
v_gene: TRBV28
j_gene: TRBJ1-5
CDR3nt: TGTGCCAGCACCCCCTCCGGGATCAGGGGACAGCCCCAGCATTTT
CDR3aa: CASTPSGIRGQPQHF

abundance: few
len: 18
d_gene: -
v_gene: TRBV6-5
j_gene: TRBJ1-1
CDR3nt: TGTGCCAGCAGTTACTCGAGTCAACGGGGGAAGCTTAACACTGAAGCTTTCTTT
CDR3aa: CASSYSSQRGKLNTEAFF

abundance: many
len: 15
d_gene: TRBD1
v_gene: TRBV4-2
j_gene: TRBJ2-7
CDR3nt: TGTGCCAGCAGCCAAGGGGGACAGGGGTTGTACGAGCAGTACTTC
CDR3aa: CASSQGGQGLYEQYF

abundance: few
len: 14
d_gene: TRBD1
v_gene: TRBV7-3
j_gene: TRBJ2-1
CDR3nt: TGTGCCAGCAGCTCGCAAGCACAGGGGAATGAGCAGTTCTTC
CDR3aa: CASSSQAQGNEQFF

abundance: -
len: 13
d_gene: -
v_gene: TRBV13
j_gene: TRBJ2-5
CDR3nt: TGTGCCAGTAGTATTACCTGGAAAGAGACCCAGTACTTC
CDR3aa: CASSITWKETQYF

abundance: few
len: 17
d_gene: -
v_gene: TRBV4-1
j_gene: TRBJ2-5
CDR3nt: TGCGCCAGCAGCCGGACAGTTCTGGGGGTGTACCAAGAGACCCAGTACTTC
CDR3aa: CASSRTVLGVYQETQYF

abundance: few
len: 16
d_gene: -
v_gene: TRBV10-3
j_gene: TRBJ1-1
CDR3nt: TGTGCCATCAGTGAGTCCCCTGACCGAATGAACACTGAAGCTTTCTTT
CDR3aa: CAISESPDRMNTEAFF

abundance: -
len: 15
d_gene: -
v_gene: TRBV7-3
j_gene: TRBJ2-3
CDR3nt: TGTGCCAGCAGCCGCGCTAACGGACCCACAGATACGCAGTATTTT
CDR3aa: CASSRANGPTDTQYF

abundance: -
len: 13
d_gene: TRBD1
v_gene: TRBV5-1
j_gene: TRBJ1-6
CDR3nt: TGCGCCAGCAGGGACAGGAGCGATTCACCCCTCCACTTT
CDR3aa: CASRDRSDSPLHF